A selection of T cell receptor beta chains follows, all from one sample in a study of post-analysis software for immune sequencing data. TCRdb reprocessed the PCR reads with MiXCR, giving one entry per CDR3 protein. The sample holds about 460,000 distinct CDR3 sequences, under 55% seen once. The sample was blood. The receptors stem from a girl aged 5 to 17 with multiple sclerosis. The CDR3 runs from the conserved cysteine through the conserved F or W.

CDR3aa: CSARSGGNEKLFF
j_gene: TRBJ1-4
v_gene: TRBV20-1
len: 13

CDR3aa: CASSLGAGTSGDTQYF
j_gene: TRBJ2-3
v_gene: TRBV7-3
len: 16

CDR3aa: CATSDSAGSYGYTF
j_gene: TRBJ1-2
v_gene: TRBV24-1
len: 14

CDR3aa: CASSPLWGDGNQPQHF
j_gene: TRBJ1-5
v_gene: TRBV4-1
len: 16

CDR3aa: CASSEGHYQETQYF
j_gene: TRBJ2-5
v_gene: TRBV6-1
len: 14

CDR3aa: CASSSPQVYEQYF
j_gene: TRBJ2-7
v_gene: TRBV5-6
len: 13

CDR3aa: CASGNSGTDTQYF
j_gene: TRBJ2-3
v_gene: TRBV6-1
len: 13

CDR3aa: CANSPPGRSSYEQYF
j_gene: TRBJ2-7
v_gene: TRBV28
len: 15

CDR3aa: CASSLGGRVNEQFF
j_gene: TRBJ2-1
v_gene: TRBV6-6
len: 14

CDR3aa: CASSVERAGVNTDTQYF
j_gene: TRBJ2-3
v_gene: TRBV9
len: 17

CDR3aa: CASSTGQGSYNEQFF
j_gene: TRBJ2-1
v_gene: TRBV2
len: 15

CDR3aa: CSASPTSALYEQYF
j_gene: TRBJ2-7
v_gene: TRBV29-1
len: 14

CDR3aa: CASSRQGATDTQYF
j_gene: TRBJ2-3
v_gene: TRBV3-1
len: 14

CDR3aa: CASNKKGTANTEAFF
j_gene: TRBJ1-1
v_gene: TRBV4-3
len: 15

CDR3aa: CASSQVAGGPREQFF
j_gene: TRBJ2-1
v_gene: TRBV4-2
len: 15

CDR3aa: CASSPGRDRISYEQYF
j_gene: TRBJ2-7
v_gene: TRBV5-1
len: 16

CDR3aa: CASSPQTTSYEQYF
j_gene: TRBJ2-7
v_gene: TRBV9
len: 14

CDR3aa: CAIRKQGVEETQYF
j_gene: TRBJ2-5
v_gene: TRBV10-3
len: 14

CDR3aa: CASEGVPTEYSNQPQHF
j_gene: TRBJ1-5
v_gene: TRBV15
len: 17

CDR3aa: CAISSSGGYNEQFF
j_gene: TRBJ2-1
v_gene: TRBV10-3
len: 14

CDR3aa: CASSPHRGQGGNQPQHF
j_gene: TRBJ1-5
v_gene: TRBV4-1
len: 17

CDR3aa: CASSLLPRDYEQYF
j_gene: TRBJ2-7
v_gene: TRBV11-2
len: 14

CDR3aa: CSAREGRGYEQYF
j_gene: TRBJ2-7
v_gene: TRBV20-1
len: 13

CDR3aa: CASSTIGPYEQYF
j_gene: TRBJ2-7
v_gene: TRBV6-4
len: 13

CDR3aa: CSARPGLGSPTDTQYF
j_gene: TRBJ2-3
v_gene: TRBV20-1
len: 16

CDR3aa: CASSLTGTIETQYF
j_gene: TRBJ2-5
v_gene: TRBV12-3/TRBV12-4
len: 14

CDR3aa: CATSRLAGEDEQFF
j_gene: TRBJ2-1
v_gene: TRBV10-3
len: 14

CDR3aa: CASSYRTEAFF
j_gene: TRBJ1-1
v_gene: TRBV6-5
len: 11

CDR3aa: CASSESIGDNEQFF
j_gene: TRBJ2-1
v_gene: TRBV10-2
len: 14

CDR3aa: CASSSSTGYNEQFF
j_gene: TRBJ2-1
v_gene: TRBV13
len: 14

CDR3aa: CASRRLAGGETQYF
j_gene: TRBJ2-5
v_gene: TRBV6-5
len: 14

CDR3aa: CASSLSPGQAKSYTF
j_gene: TRBJ1-2
v_gene: TRBV28
len: 15

CDR3aa: CASSQLGGTEAFF
j_gene: TRBJ1-1
v_gene: TRBV3-1
len: 13

CDR3aa: CSARDIVGQGFYEQYF
j_gene: TRBJ2-7
v_gene: TRBV20-1
len: 16

CDR3aa: CASTATGVGYTF
j_gene: TRBJ1-2
v_gene: TRBV6-5
len: 12

CDR3aa: CASSPDSGANVLTF
j_gene: TRBJ2-6
v_gene: TRBV6-4
len: 14

CDR3aa: CASSILGEDYGYTF
j_gene: TRBJ1-2
v_gene: TRBV9
len: 14

CDR3aa: CASSLGGTATDTQYF
j_gene: TRBJ2-3
v_gene: TRBV28
len: 15

CDR3aa: CASSHEKQVYNEQFF
j_gene: TRBJ2-1
v_gene: TRBV4-2
len: 15

CDR3aa: CASSLARGENHNEQFF
j_gene: TRBJ2-1
v_gene: TRBV7-9
len: 16

CDR3aa: CASSPQAVRDYTF
j_gene: TRBJ1-2
v_gene: TRBV19
len: 13

CDR3aa: CASSLASGGNYGYTF
j_gene: TRBJ1-2
v_gene: TRBV7-9
len: 15

CDR3aa: CASSIRQDYEQYF
j_gene: TRBJ2-7
v_gene: TRBV27
len: 13

CDR3aa: CSARAFKETQFF
j_gene: TRBJ2-1
v_gene: TRBV20-1
len: 12

CDR3aa: CASSQDEVGDTQYF
j_gene: TRBJ2-3
v_gene: TRBV4-1
len: 14

CDR3aa: CAGSLNRDAYGYTF
j_gene: TRBJ1-2
v_gene: TRBV7-2
len: 14

CDR3aa: CASSPRTSGRYTDTQYF
j_gene: TRBJ2-3
v_gene: TRBV12-3/TRBV12-4
len: 17

CDR3aa: CSATDPYEQYF
j_gene: TRBJ2-7
v_gene: TRBV20-1
len: 11

CDR3aa: CASSLPGLAGGGQYF
j_gene: TRBJ2-4
v_gene: TRBV28
len: 15

CDR3aa: CASSRERGANTQYF
j_gene: TRBJ2-3
v_gene: TRBV4-2
len: 14

CDR3aa: CASSLGGGLGFF
j_gene: TRBJ2-1
v_gene: TRBV12-3/TRBV12-4
len: 12

CDR3aa: CASSVEVGTPYEQYF
j_gene: TRBJ2-7
v_gene: TRBV9
len: 15

CDR3aa: CASSEGGTGSSTEQFF
j_gene: TRBJ2-1
v_gene: TRBV18
len: 16

CDR3aa: CASSFSEKYGYTF
j_gene: TRBJ1-2
v_gene: TRBV27
len: 13

CDR3aa: CASMRAGANVLTF
j_gene: TRBJ2-6
v_gene: TRBV28
len: 13

CDR3aa: CASSWGLGSNEQYF
j_gene: NA
v_gene: TRBV27
len: 14

CDR3aa: CATEAGDGRDTQYF
j_gene: TRBJ2-3
v_gene: TRBV19
len: 14

CDR3aa: CASSRAPGVRTLTDTQYF
j_gene: TRBJ2-3
v_gene: TRBV6-2/TRBV6-3
len: 18